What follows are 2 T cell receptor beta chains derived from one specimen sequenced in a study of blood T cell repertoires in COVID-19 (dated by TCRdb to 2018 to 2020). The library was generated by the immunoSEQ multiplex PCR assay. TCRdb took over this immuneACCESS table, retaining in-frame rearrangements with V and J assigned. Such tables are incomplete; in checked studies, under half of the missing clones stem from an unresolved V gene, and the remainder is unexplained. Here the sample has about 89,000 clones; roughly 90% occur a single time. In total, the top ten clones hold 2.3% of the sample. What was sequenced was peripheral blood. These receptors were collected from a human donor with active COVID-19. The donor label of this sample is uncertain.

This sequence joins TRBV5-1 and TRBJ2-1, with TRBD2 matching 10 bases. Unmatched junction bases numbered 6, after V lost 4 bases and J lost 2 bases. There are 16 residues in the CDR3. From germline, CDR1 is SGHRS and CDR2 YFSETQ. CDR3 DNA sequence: TGCGCCAGCAGCCCGATGGGACTAGCGACCTACAATGAGCAGTTCTTC. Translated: CASSPMGLATYNEQFF.

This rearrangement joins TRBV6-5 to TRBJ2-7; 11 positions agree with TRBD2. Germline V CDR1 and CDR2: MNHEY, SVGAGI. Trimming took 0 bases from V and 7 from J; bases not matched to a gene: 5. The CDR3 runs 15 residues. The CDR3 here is CASSYSTSGAHEQYF. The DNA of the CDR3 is TGTGCCAGCAGTTACTCGACTAGCGGGGCTCATGAGCAGTACTTC.